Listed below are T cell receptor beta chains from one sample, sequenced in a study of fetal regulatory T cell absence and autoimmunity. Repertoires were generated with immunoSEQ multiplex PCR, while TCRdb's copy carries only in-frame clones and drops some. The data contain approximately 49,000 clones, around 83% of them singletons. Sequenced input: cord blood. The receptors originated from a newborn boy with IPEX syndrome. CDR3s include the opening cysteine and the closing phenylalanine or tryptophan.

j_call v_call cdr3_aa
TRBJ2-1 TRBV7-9 CASTSRGSGYNEQFF
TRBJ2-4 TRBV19 CASSKDRGLTKNIQYF
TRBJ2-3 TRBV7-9 CASSFRTSGVTDTQYF
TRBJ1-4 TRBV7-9 CASSQGEKLFF
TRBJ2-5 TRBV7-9 CASSLGWDEETQYF
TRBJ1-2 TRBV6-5 CASSYSHRGGYTF
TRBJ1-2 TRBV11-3 CASSLGQGNYGYTF
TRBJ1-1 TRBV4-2 CASSQVGQGGTEAFF
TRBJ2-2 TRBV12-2 CASRLAGDSENTGELFF
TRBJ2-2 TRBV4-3 CASSQDPQSEGELFF
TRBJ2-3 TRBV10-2 CASSEKGLAGGDTQYF
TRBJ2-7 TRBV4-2 CASSAPGNPRSEQYF
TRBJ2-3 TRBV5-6 CASSLDTQYF
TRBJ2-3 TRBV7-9 CASSFSGRSTDTQYF
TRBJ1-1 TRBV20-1 CSARGNTEAFF
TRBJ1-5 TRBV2 CATTEQHSNQPQHF
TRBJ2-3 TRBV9 CASNSGGSDTQYF
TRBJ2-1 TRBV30 CAWSEQSSYNEQFF
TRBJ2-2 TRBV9 CASSAWTQRTNTGELFF
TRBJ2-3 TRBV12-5 CASGLVPSGGPYDTQYF
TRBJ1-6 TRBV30 CAWSRTARSNSPLHF
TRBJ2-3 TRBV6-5 CASSFSGSTDTQYF
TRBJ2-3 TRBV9 CASSGFSLAAGTDTQYF
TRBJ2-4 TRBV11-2 CASSLVNLALAKNIQYF
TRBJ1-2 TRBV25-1 CASSGSGGPSF
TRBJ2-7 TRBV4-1 CASSQDGSEPTYEQYF
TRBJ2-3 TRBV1 CTSSQESPRTSGRAFSTDTQYF
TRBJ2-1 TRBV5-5 CASSDLSGKSSYNEQFF
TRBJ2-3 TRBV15 CATSRGQGTDTQYF
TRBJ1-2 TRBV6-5 CASSLRGNYGYTF
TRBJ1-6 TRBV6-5 CASKEYNSPLHF
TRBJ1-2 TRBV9 CASSDGPGYTF
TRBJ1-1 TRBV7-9 CASSPGRGTNTEAFF
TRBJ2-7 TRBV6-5 CASRNGAGSYEQYF
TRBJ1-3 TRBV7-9 CASGTDIYF
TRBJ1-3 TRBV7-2 CASSLVGWGNTIYF
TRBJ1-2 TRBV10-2 CASSEAGKYGYTF
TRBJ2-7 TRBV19 CASSIAAQSSYEQYF
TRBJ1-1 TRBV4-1 CASSQGQNTEAFF
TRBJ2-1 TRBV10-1 CASSELGTGRWNEQFF
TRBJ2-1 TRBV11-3 CASSGWDRARTEQFF
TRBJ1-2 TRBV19 CASSIGPHKYGYTF
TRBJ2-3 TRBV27 CASSSHPTSGGGTGTDTQYF
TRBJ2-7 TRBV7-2 CASILDRSSYEQYF
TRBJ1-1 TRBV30 CAWSVPGMGNTEAFF
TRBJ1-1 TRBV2 CASRVKWDTEAFF